This TCR beta chain is from a study of shared clonotypes between healthy human individuals. Sequenced by immunoSEQ multiplex PCR; TCRdb stores in-frame clones only, minus some. The sample has almost 700,000 clones, around 92% seen once; the top ten hold 24%. The V gene's germline CDR1 is SGHVS and CDR2 FQNEAQ. The CDR3 runs 17 residues. V shed 5 bases and J 5 bases; nucleotides not matched to a gene: 13. Positively selected for CCR7, the CD45RO-negative cells used as naive CD8 cells excluded terminally differentiated effector memory CD45RA+ cells. This sequence joins TRBV7-8 and TRBJ2-1; 9 bases fit TRBD2. This receptor was identified in a man younger than 40 in good health. Sequencing was performed on naive CD8+ T cells sorted from blood. The CDR3 is CASSGTVAGEAHNEQFF. The CDR3, as DNA: TGTGCCAGCAGCGGGACGGTAGCGGGAGAGGCCCACAATGAGCAGTTCTTC. The entire variable domain, with the rest obtained from reference TRBV7-8 and TRBJ2-1, is as follows: GAGVSQSPRYKVAKRGQDVALRCDPISGHVSLFWYQQALGQGPEFLTYFQNEAQLDKSGLPSDRFFAERPEGSVSTLKIQRTQQEDSAVYLCASSGTVAGEAHNEQFFGPGTRLTVL.